One and the same sample provided the 20 T cell receptor beta chains below, sequenced in a study of Ad26.COV2.S vaccination and SARS-CoV-2 variants. The method was immunoSEQ multiplex PCR; TCRdb's version includes in-frame clones alone and lacks a portion of them. The data show over 400,000 clones, roughly 90% seen once. Sample treatment: about 20 received Ad26.COV2.S at low or high dose, single or two shots; about 5 received placebo; per-sample allocation not given. Material that was analyzed had been drawn on day 63 after the first vaccine or placebo injection. Sequences were derived from peripheral blood, sampled in a trial of Ad26.COV2.S vaccine versus placebo. The source is a person aged 18-60 years who received the Ad26.COV2.S COVID-19 vaccine or a placebo.

This clone was counted a single time. V and J are TRBV28 and TRBJ1-5; D uncertain. This CDR3 comprises 12 residues. Looked up from germline, CDR1 is MDHEN and CDR2 is SYDVKM. With 7 bases removed from V and 6 bases from J, the gap between germline ends came to 10 bases. Here the CDR3 reads CASTPTGQPQHF. The CDR3, as DNA: TGTGCCAGCACTCCGACGGGTCAGCCCCAGCATTTT. Combining the CDR3 with reference TRBV28 and TRBJ1-5 gives the whole variable domain DVKVTQSSRYLVKRTGEKVFLECVQDMDHENMFWYRQDPGLGLRLIYFSYDVKMKEKGDIPEGYSVSREKKERFSLILESASTNQTSMYLCASTPTGQPQHFGDGTRLSIL.

This clone was seen just once. The chain links TRBV7-9 to TRBJ1-1, with a weak D call TRBD1 (6 bases). Trimming pared 3 bases from V and 4 bases from J, leaving 18 bases between. Per the germline V gene, CDR1 is SEHNR and CDR2 is FQNEAQ (reference sequence). The CDR3 covers 16 residues. This chain's CDR3 is CASSFETGRGSTEAFF. The CDR3 nucleotides read TGTGCCAGCAGCTTTGAAACCGGCAGGGGTAGCACTGAAGCTTTCTTT.

The chain recombines TRBV18 with TRBJ2-2; 9 bases fit TRBD1. The CDR3 runs to 18 residues. V was pared by 1 base and J by 0 bases, with 6 bases of the junction left unmatched. Germline CDR1 reads KGHSH; CDR2 reads LQKENI. The CDR3 loop is CASSPQGTGFSNTGELFF. CDR3 bases: TGTGCCAGCTCACCACAAGGGACAGGGTTCTCGAACACCGGGGAGCTGTTTTTT.

The V gene is TRBV13, the J gene TRBJ1-1; TRBD1 is a possible D gene (5 bases). Trimming left V 2 bases short and J 7 bases short, with 14 bases between. CDR1 PRHDT and CDR2 FYEKMQ come from the germline V gene (reference sequence). The CDR3 extends over 14 amino acids. This CDR3 is CASSLQGPTLEAFF. The DNA for the CDR3 is TGTGCCAGCAGCTTACAGGGACCGACGCTTGAAGCTTTCTTT.

The rearrangement uses TRBV7-8 and TRBJ1-1, with D possibly being TRBD1 (6 bases). CDR1 and CDR2 from the germline V gene are SGHVS and FQNEAQ. Between the trimmed V and J ends, which lost 1 base and 5 bases, there was a span of 11 bases. This CDR3 has 14 residues. CDR3 in DNA: TGTGCCAGCAGCTTAGGAGGGGGAAGTACTGAAGCTTTCTTT. Its translation is CASSLGGGSTEAFF.

This clone is a singleton in its sample. V and J are TRBV6-2 or TRBV6-3 and TRBJ2-1; TRBD2 might be the D (6 bases). The CDR3 has 17 amino acids. V was pared by 5 bases and J by 0 bases, with 17 bases between. The germline gives CDR1 MNHEY, CDR2 SVGEGT. The CDR3, as DNA: TGTGCCAGCAGTCCGACCGTGGGGCGGGACTCCTACAATGAGCAGTTCTTC. The encoded protein is CASSPTVGRDSYNEQFF.

The chain combines TRBV19 with TRBJ2-2; no definite D call. Deletions cut 5 bases from V and 3 bases from J, with 4 bases between. The CDR3 consists of 12 residues. Germline CDR1 and CDR2: LNHDA and SQIVND (reference sequence). The CDR3: CASSSYTGELFF. The CDR3 nucleotides are TGTGCCAGTAGTTCCTACACCGGGGAGCTGTTTTTT.

This rearrangement joins TRBV6-1 to TRBJ1-4, with unresolved D. This CDR3 is 15 amino acids long. CDR1 and CDR2 (germline): MNHNS, SASEGT. V was cut by 2 bases and J by 6 bases, with 13 bases left in between. CDR3 nucleotides: TGTGCCAGCAGTGAACGGGGAGTGGGTCATGAAAAACTGTTTTTT. Protein: CASSERGVGHEKLFF.

The chain joins TRBV4-2 to TRBJ1-2; no firm D call. CDR1 is LGHNA, CDR2 YNFKEQ, per germline. This CDR3 is built from 15 residues. Trimming removed 1 base from V and 3 bases from J, with 12 bases in between. CDR3 region: CASSQAPSGDYGYTF. The CDR3 coding sequence is TGTGCCAGCAGCCAAGCGCCGTCTGGAGACTATGGCTACACCTTC.

This chain connects TRBV7-9 to TRBJ2-7; no firm D call. V was shortened by 4 bases and J by 5 bases, with 6 bases between the two germline ends. The CDR3 totals 11 residues. Germline assignment: CDR1 SEHNR and CDR2 FQNEAQ (reference sequence). This CDR3 is CASSSRDEQYF. CDR3 sequence (DNA): TGTGCCAGCAGCTCCCGGGACGAGCAGTACTTC.

The chain is built from TRBV27 and TRBJ2-7; D uncertain. The V gene lost 2 bases and the J gene lost 1 base, with 6 bases spanning the gap. The CDR3 is 13 amino acids. CDR1 and CDR2 from the germline V gene are MNHEY and SMNVEV (reference sequence). CDR3 protein: CASSLDLSYEQYF. Written as DNA, the CDR3 is TGTGCCAGCAGTTTAGACTTGTCCTACGAGCAGTACTTC.

This chain connects TRBV3-1 (or the pseudogene TRBV3-2) to TRBJ1-5; D is undetermined. Germline V CDR1 and CDR2: LGHDT, YNNKEL (reference sequence). This CDR3 spans 16 amino acids. The V gene lost 2 bases and the J gene lost 2 bases, with 13 bases spanning the gap. In DNA form, the CDR3 reads TGTGCCAGCAGCCAAAATTGGGCAGTTGGCAATCAGCCCCAGCATTTT. This codes for CASSQNWAVGNQPQHF.

The chain links TRBV27 to TRBJ2-1, with no clear D. The CDR3 extends over 14 amino acids. The germline V gene has CDR1 MNHEY and CDR2 SMNVEV (reference sequence). The germline V and J ends were trimmed by 0 bases and 8 bases, with 11 bases remaining between them. CDR3 DNA: TGTGCCAGCAGTTTATCGGGCAGATGGTATGAGCAGTTCTTC. Encoded protein: CASSLSGRWYEQFF.

V and J are TRBV14 and TRBJ1-2; tentatively, D is TRBD1 (5 bases). CDR1 and CDR2 from the germline V gene are SGHDN and FVKESK. The CDR3 runs 14 residues. V was cut by 1 base and J by 3 bases, with 9 bases left in between. The CDR3 nucleotides read TGTGCCAGCAGCCAAGGACGGGACTACTATGGCTACACCTTC. Protein: CASSQGRDYYGYTF. Together with reference TRBV14 and TRBJ1-2, the CDR3 gives the full variable domain: EAGVTQFPSHSVIEKGQTVTLRCDPISGHDNLYWYRRVMGKEIKFLLHFVKESKQDESGMPNNRFLAERTGGTYSTLKVQPAELEDSGVYFCASSQGRDYYGYTFGSGTRLTVV.

The chain employs TRBV9 and TRBJ1-2; TRBD1 matches at 7 bases. Germline CDR1 is SGDLS and CDR2 is YYNGEE. The CDR3 consists of 16 residues. V dropped 2 bases and J dropped 2; count of bases not matched to a gene: 9. CDR3 nucleotides: TGTGCCAGCAGCGTTTGGGACAGCCCCACCAACTATGGCTACACCTTC. Translation: CASSVWDSPTNYGYTF.

V usage is TRBV15 and J usage is TRBJ2-7; 7 nucleotides align to TRBD1. From germline, CDR1 is LNHNV and CDR2 YYDKDF (reference sequence). With 2 bases clipped from V and 2 bases from J, the junction kept 9 bases outside the gene matches. The CDR3 has 16 amino acids. CDR3 residues: CATSRSPRQGTYEQYF. The DNA for the CDR3 is TGTGCCACCAGCAGATCCCCAAGACAGGGTACCTACGAGCAGTACTTC.

The rearrangement links TRBV5-1 to TRBJ2-7; D possibly uses TRBD1 or TRBD2 (5 bases each). CDR3 length: 12 residues. With 4 bases removed from V and 5 bases from J, the gap between germline ends came to 10 bases. Germline V gene data show CDR1 as SGHRS and CDR2 as YFSETQ. The CDR3 region is CASSGGSHEQYF. The CDR3 DNA is TGCGCCAGCAGCGGGGGTTCCCACGAGCAGTACTTC.

The J gene is TRBJ1-2, the V gene TRBV7-9; TRBD1 is a possible D gene (5 bases). The CDR3 spans 12 residues. V lost 4 bases to trimming and J lost 8 bases, with 11 bases between them. CDR1 is SEHNR and CDR2 is FQNEAQ in the germline V gene (reference sequence). The CDR3 loop reads CASSYGQGGYTF. CDR3 in DNA: TGTGCCAGCAGCTACGGGCAGGGCGGCTACACCTTC. Filled out from reference TRBV7-9 and TRBJ1-2, the complete variable domain reads DTGVSQNPRHKITKRGQNVTFRCDPISEHNRLYWYRQTLGQGPEFLTYFQNEAQLEKSRLLSDRFSAERPKGSFSTLEIQRTEQGDSAMYLCASSYGQGGYTFGSGTRLTVV.

V gene TRBV28 combines with J gene TRBJ2-3, with D hard to call. The CDR3 length is 14 residues. Looked up from germline, CDR1 is MDHEN and CDR2 is SYDVKM. The germline V and J ends were trimmed by 4 bases and 1 base, with 9 bases remaining between them. CDR3 sequence: CASSSYLGTDTQYF. The CDR3 coding sequence is TGTGCCAGCAGTTCGTATCTCGGCACAGATACGCAGTATTTT.

CDR3 residues: CASSSSGGLREQYF. CDR3 nucleotide sequence: TGTGCCAGCAGTTCTAGCGGGGGATTGCGCGAGCAGTACTTC. The chain combines TRBV14 with TRBJ2-7; 10 bases match TRBD2. CDR1 SGHDN and CDR2 FVKESK come from the germline V gene. Germline trimming cut 6 bases from V and 6 bases from J; bases unmatched to any gene: 8. This CDR3 spans 14 amino acids.